This T cell receptor (beta chain) is drawn from a study of blood T cells in healthy people across ages. CDR3 length equals 13 residues. Germline CDR1 and CDR2: SGHTA and FQGNSA. With 5 bases removed from V and 9 bases from J, the gap between germline ends came to 14 bases. This clonotype has just a few counts. Combining a sample-barcoded 5' primer with a J-beta primer mix, a second PCR ran for roughly 6 to 12 cycles. MiXCR was run by TCRdb on the 5' RACE reads, yielding one entry per CDR3 protein. The sample lists around 800,000 distinct CDR3 sequences; 20% to 30% were seen once. Another study also made use of these data, one on T cells of mothers and their children. That study reports: All donors were healthy and Caucasian; they were three mothers and their six children.

V is TRBV7-2 and J is TRBJ2-1; the D is unclear. The origin of this receptor is a boy aged 5 to 17 in good health. The specimen sequenced was blood. The CDR3 is CASSPQKRGEQFF. The CDR3 coding sequence is TGTGCCAGCAGCCCCCAGAAACGCGGTGAGCAGTTCTTC.